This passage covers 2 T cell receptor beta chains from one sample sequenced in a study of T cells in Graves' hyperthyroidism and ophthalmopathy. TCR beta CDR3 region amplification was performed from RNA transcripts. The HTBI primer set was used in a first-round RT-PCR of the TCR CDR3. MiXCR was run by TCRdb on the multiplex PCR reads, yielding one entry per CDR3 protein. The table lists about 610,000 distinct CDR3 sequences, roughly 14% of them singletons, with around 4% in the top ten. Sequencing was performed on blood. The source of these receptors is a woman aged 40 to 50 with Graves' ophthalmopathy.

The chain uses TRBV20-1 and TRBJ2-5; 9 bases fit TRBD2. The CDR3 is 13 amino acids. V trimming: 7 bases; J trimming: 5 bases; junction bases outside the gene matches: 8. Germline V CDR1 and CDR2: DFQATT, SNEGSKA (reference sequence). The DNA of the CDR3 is TGCAGTGTTGGCGGGAGGGTAGGGGAGACCCAGTACTTC. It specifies CSVGGRVGETQYF.

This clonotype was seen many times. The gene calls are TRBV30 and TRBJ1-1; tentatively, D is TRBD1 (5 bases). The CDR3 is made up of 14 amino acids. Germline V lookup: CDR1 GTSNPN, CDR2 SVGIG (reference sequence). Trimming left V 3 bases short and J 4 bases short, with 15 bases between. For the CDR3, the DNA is TGTGCCTGGAGGTGGGCAGGGCAGAGCACTGAAGCTTTCTTT. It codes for CAWRWAGQSTEAFF.